Sequencing of this TCR beta chain was carried out in a study of blood T cell repertoires in COVID-19. About the research overall: There were acute and convalescent COVID-19 samples, and they came from the United States, Italy and Spain. Sources were T cells, B-cell-depleted T cells, or PBMCs; the material itself was cDNA or gDNA.

Source study methods: Nucleated cell counts were estimated from reference gene primer amplification. Measured with immunoSEQ multiplex PCR; TCRdb has only the in-frame clones, and not every one. Clone size and the V and J calls come from that table; the DNA yielded D and trimming. The table shows 25,000 to 35,000 clones, with roughly nine tenths occurring only once. V lost 3 bases to trimming and J lost 3 bases, with 11 bases between them. Germline V CDR1 and CDR2: MNHEY, SMNVEV (reference sequence). There are 14 residues in the CDR3. This clonotype was obtained from a human donor with active COVID-19. The donor label of this sample is uncertain. J is TRBJ1-2 and V is TRBV27; tentative D call: TRBD1 (5 bases). Sequencing used peripheral blood. In DNA form, the CDR3 reads TGTGCCAGCAGTTTGGACGGACAATACTATGGCTACACCTTC. Translated: CASSLDGQYYGYTF.